Listed below are T cell receptor beta chains from one sample, sequenced in a study of blood T cell repertoires in COVID-19. Profiled with immunoSEQ multiplex PCR; TCRdb holds only in-frame clones, not every one. This sample has about 280,000 clones, with around 84% found just once. The source material was PBMCs or T cells enriched from blood (not recorded which). These receptors were obtained from a man in his forties who had been exposed to COVID-19. CDR3s include the opening cysteine and the closing phenylalanine or tryptophan. D genes are given only for firm matches. Clone size, where shown, is once, few, many, or a class for clones that have expanded.

v_gene	j_gene	d_gene	abundance	CDR3nt	CDR3aa
TRBV7-3	TRBJ1-1	TRBD1	NA	TGTGCCAGCAGCTTAAGTGGACAGGGCGGTGCTTTCTTT	CASSLSGQGGAFF
TRBV24-1	TRBJ2-2	NA	NA	TGTGCCACCAATTCATTTGTGCAGGGAAGGACCGGGGAGCTGTTTTTT	CATNSFVQGRTGELFF
TRBV29-1	TRBJ2-1	TRBD2	NA	TGCAGCTCCAGACTAGCGGGAGGGAATGAGCAGTTCTTC	CSSRLAGGNEQFF
TRBV6-1	TRBJ2-7	NA	NA	TGTGCCAGCAGTGAAGCCTCCTACAGGGCGCCGCCTGGGTGGCAGTACTTC	CASSEASYRAPPGWQYF
TRBV10-1	TRBJ1-2	TRBD1	NA	TGCGCCAGCAGTGAGGACAGGGGACGGGGCTACACCTTC	CASSEDRGRGYTF
TRBV7-3	TRBJ2-1	NA	NA	TGTGCCAGCAGCTTAATAAGGGAGAATGAGCAGTTCTTC	CASSLIRENEQFF
TRBV24-1	TRBJ2-3	TRBD2	NA	TGTGCCACCAGTGAGTCCCTAGCGGGGAGCACAGATACGCAGTATTTT	CATSESLAGSTDTQYF
TRBV5-1	TRBJ2-7	TRBD2	NA	TGCGCCAGCAGCGGGACTAGCGGGAGCTACGAGCAGTACTTC	CASSGTSGSYEQYF
TRBV30	TRBJ1-1	TRBD1	NA	TGTGCCTGGAGCCGGCAGGGGGCTGTGAACACTGAAGCTTTCTTT	CAWSRQGAVNTEAFF
TRBV28	TRBJ2-7	TRBD2	NA	TGTGCCAGCAGGGCTAGCGGGAGGATTTTAGACGAGCAGTACTTC	CASRASGRILDEQYF
TRBV6-5	TRBJ1-5	NA	NA	TGTGCCAACTCCCTCAATCGACAATCACAGCCCCAGCATTTT	CANSLNRQSQPQHF
TRBV6-5	TRBJ1-2	TRBD1	NA	TGTGCCAGCAGTTACTCGAGACAGGGGACCTATGGCTACACCTTC	CASSYSRQGTYGYTF
TRBV4-1	TRBJ2-7	TRBD1	NA	TGCGCCAGCAGCCAAGAGAGCGGACAGGGTTCCTACGAGCAGTACTTC	CASSQESGQGSYEQYF
TRBV5-1	TRBJ2-5	TRBD1	once	TGCGCCAGCAGCTTAGGGACAGGAAGAGAGACCCAGTACTTC	CASSLGTGRETQYF
TRBV5-4	TRBJ2-2	NA	NA	TGTGCCAGCAGCCCCTTAGCTGGGGAGCTGTTTTTT	CASSPLAGELFF
TRBV7-9	TRBJ2-5	NA	NA	TGTGCCAGCAGCTTAGATGAGGGAGTCCAGTACTTC	CASSLDEGVQYF
TRBV3-1/TRBV3-2	TRBJ1-2	TRBD1	NA	TGTGCCAGCAGCCAAGATGGGGGACAGTATGGCTACACCTTC	CASSQDGGQYGYTF
TRBV27	TRBJ2-7	TRBD1	NA	TGTGCCAGCAGTAAATCCGGACAGGGGTGGGGTTACGAGCAGTACTTC	CASSKSGQGWGYEQYF
TRBV28	TRBJ2-3	TRBD2	NA	TGTGCCAGCAGTTTTCCGGGACTAGCAGGAGATACGCAGTATTTT	CASSFPGLAGDTQYF
TRBV12-3/TRBV12-4	TRBJ1-3	NA	NA	TGTGCCAGCTTTAACTCTGGAAACACCATATATTTT	CASFNSGNTIYF
TRBV18	TRBJ1-4	NA	NA	TGTGCCAGCTCACCACGTGACGGGGTATTGAATGAAAAACTGTTTTTT	CASSPRDGVLNEKLFF
TRBV6-1	TRBJ2-7	TRBD2	NA	TGTGCCAGCAGTGAAACCGGCGGGAGGACGTCGTTTAGCTACGAGCAGTACTTC	CASSETGGRTSFSYEQYF
TRBV5-8	TRBJ2-1	TRBD2	NA	TGTGCCAGCAGCTTACGTGGGAGGGCCTTGAATGAGCAGTTCTTC	CASSLRGRALNEQFF
TRBV6-6	TRBJ1-1	NA	NA	TGTGCCAGCAGTTCCACAGGGAAGCACACTGAAGCTTTCTTT	CASSSTGKHTEAFF
TRBV5-1	TRBJ1-1	NA	NA	TGCGCCAGCAGCTTCGACACGAACACTGAAGCTTTCTTT	CASSFDTNTEAFF
TRBV5-1	TRBJ1-3	NA	NA	TGCGCCAGCAGCTTGGGGACTGGGGGACATAGAAACACCATATATTTT	CASSLGTGGHRNTIYF
TRBV6-5	TRBJ1-5	TRBD1	NA	TGTGCCAGCAGTTTTGGGACAGGGGCACATCAGCCCCAGCATTTT	CASSFGTGAHQPQHF
TRBV14	TRBJ2-5	NA	NA	TGTGCCAGCAGCCAAGATAGCGGCGCAATCGAAGAGACCCAGTACTTC	CASSQDSGAIEETQYF
TRBV30	TRBJ2-7	NA	once	TGTGCCTGGGGACGCGGGGATGCCTACGAGCAGTACTTC	CAWGRGDAYEQYF
TRBV18	TRBJ2-7	TRBD1	NA	TGTGCCAGCTCACCACTCGGACAGGGCTACGAGCAGTACTTC	CASSPLGQGYEQYF
TRBV4-1	TRBJ2-1	TRBD2	NA	TGCGCCAGCAGCCAAGAATCTCTAGCGGGTCGGGGTGAGCAGTTCTTC	CASSQESLAGRGEQFF